This entry lists 15 T cell receptor beta chains sequenced from one sample in a study of B cell selection in AIRE deficiency. Sorting defined conventional CD4 T cells as CD4+CD127+. Libraries were prepared by immunoSEQ multiplex PCR; TCRdb keeps only in-frame clonotypes and omits some of them. The profile covers roughly 24,000 clones, with approximately 96% appearing a single time and around 0.17% taken by the ten largest. Sequenced: CD4+CD127+ conventional T cells sorted from PBMCs. The source of these receptors is a human donor in good health.

The V call is TRBV7-2, the J call TRBJ2-7, with D perhaps matching TRBD2 (5 bases). The CDR3 has 14 residues. V lost 4 bases, J lost 0 bases, and 10 bases lay in between. CDR1 and CDR2 from the germline V gene are SGHTA and FQGNSA. CDR3 residues: CASSSRTASYEQYF. The CDR3 nucleotides are TGTGCCAGCAGCTCGAGGACTGCCTCCTACGAGCAGTACTTC.

This chain uses TRBV29-1 with TRBJ1-1; no clear D gene. CDR1 is SQVTM and CDR2 is ANQGSEA in the germline V gene. V was trimmed by 1 base and J by 5 bases, leaving 11 bases between them. CDR3 length: 13 amino acids. The CDR3 here is CSVEGHAATEAFF. In DNA, the CDR3 is TGCAGCGTTGAAGGGCACGCAGCAACTGAAGCTTTCTTT.

The chain has TRBV7-2 and TRBJ2-7, with no clear D. CDR1 and CDR2 from the germline V gene are SGHTA and FQGNSA. CDR3 length: 14 residues. The ends were cut back, 5 bases at V and 6 bases at J, with 17 bases in the middle. CDR3 sequence reads: CASSPKVGLGEQYF. CDR3 DNA: TGTGCCAGCAGCCCCAAGGTCGGTTTAGGCGAGCAGTACTTC.

V usage is TRBV7-9 and J usage is TRBJ2-7, with D tentatively TRBD1 (5 bases). Germline CDR1 reads SEHNR; CDR2 reads FQNEAQ (reference sequence). Deletions cut 5 bases from V and 2 bases from J, with 16 bases between. There are 15 residues in the CDR3. The DNA for the CDR3 is TGTGCCAGCAGCCATACTGGAACAGGACCCTACGAGCAGTACTTC. This gives the protein CASSHTGTGPYEQYF.

The V call is TRBV7-9, the J call TRBJ1-5; no clear D gene. The germline V and J ends were trimmed by 2 bases and 4 bases, with 6 bases remaining between them. The CDR3 contains 13 residues. Per germline, CDR1 SEHNR and CDR2 FQNEAQ (reference sequence). The CDR3 spells CASSLSGNQPQHF. The CDR3 nucleotides are TGTGCCAGCAGCTTATCCGGGAATCAGCCCCAGCATTTT.

The chain employs TRBV28 and TRBJ1-1; D is possibly TRBD1 (6 bases). Looked up from germline, CDR1 is MDHEN and CDR2 is SYDVKM. The CDR3 length is 15 residues. Trimming stripped 2 bases from V and 4 bases from J, with 14 bases between. CDR3 nucleotides: TGTGCCAGCAGTTTAATTTTGGGGGGCGGCACTGAAGCTTTCTTT. This codes for CASSLILGGGTEAFF.

V usage is TRBV2 and J usage is TRBJ2-7; D perhaps matches TRBD1 (5 bases). Trimming took 6 bases from V and 3 from J, leaving 15 bases between them. The CDR3 loop spans 14 amino acids. Germline V lookup: CDR1 SNHLY, CDR2 FYNNEI. The CDR3 sequence is CASRPDSWSYEQYF. As DNA, the CDR3 is TGTGCCAGCAGACCTGACAGTTGGAGCTACGAGCAGTACTTC. Full variable domain (rest looked up from reference TRBV2 and TRBJ2-7): EPEVTQTPSHQVTQMGQEVILRCVPISNHLYFYWYRQILGQKVEFLVSFYNNEISEKSEIFDDQFSVERPDGSNFTLKIRSTKLEDSAMYFCASRPDSWSYEQYFGPGTRLTVT.

The chain is built from TRBV15 and TRBJ1-2, with no clear D. Germline V gives CDR1 LNHNV, CDR2 YYDKDF (reference sequence). V dropped 0 bases and J dropped 4 bases, with 12 bases sitting between them. This CDR3 is built from 15 residues. CDR3 sequence reads: CATSRDPTGSYGYTF. CDR3 sequence (DNA): TGTGCCACCAGCAGAGATCCGACGGGGAGCTATGGCTACACCTTC.

V usage is TRBV10-2 and J usage is TRBJ2-2; D not certain. V dropped 7 bases and J dropped 2 bases, with 8 bases sitting between them. The CDR3 contains 13 residues. Germline values: CDR1 WSHSY, CDR2 SAAADI. CDR3 loop: CASKLHNTGELFF. In DNA form, the CDR3 reads TGCGCCAGCAAGCTGCATAACACCGGGGAGCTGTTTTTT.

V and J are TRBV4-2 and TRBJ1-6, with D perhaps TRBD1 (5 bases). The germline V gene has CDR1 LGHNA and CDR2 YNFKEQ. This CDR3 has 16 residues. The V end was cut by 1 base, the J end by 3 bases, with 10 bases between. The CDR3 protein is CASSQVGVDYNSPLHF. CDR3 bases: TGTGCCAGCAGCCAAGTAGGGGTTGACTATAATTCACCCCTCCACTTT.

V usage is TRBV6-5 and J usage is TRBJ2-1, with D tentatively TRBD1 (5 bases). This CDR3 region has 15 residues. Germline V lookup: CDR1 MNHEY, CDR2 SVGAGI. V lost 0 bases, J lost 4 bases, and 10 bases lay in between. Here the CDR3 reads CASSYSDRQYNEQFF. The CDR3 DNA reads TGTGCCAGCAGTTACTCGGATAGACAGTACAATGAGCAGTTCTTC.

The chain recombines TRBV28 with TRBJ1-5, with 8 bases aligning to TRBD1. The V gene's germline CDR1 is MDHEN and CDR2 SYDVKM. The V gene end was trimmed by 2 bases and the J gene end by 5 bases; junction bases not matched to a gene: 11. CDR3 length equals 17 residues. The DNA for the CDR3 is TGTGCCAGCAGTTTAAATCAGGGGGCGATCCGTCATCAGCCCCAGCATTTT. Its translation: CASSLNQGAIRHQPQHF.

The CDR3 DNA reads as TGTGCCAGCTCACCAGGGCAGGCGTATGGCTACACCTTC. It codes for CASSPGQAYGYTF. The gene calls are TRBV18 and TRBJ1-2; D gene uncertain. Trimming left V 2 bases short and J 5 bases short, with 9 bases between. The germline V gene has CDR1 KGHSH and CDR2 LQKENI. The CDR3 has 13 residues. The entire variable domain, with the rest obtained from reference TRBV18 and TRBJ1-2, is as follows: NAGVMQNPRHLVRRRGQEARLRCSPMKGHSHVYWYRQLPEEGLKFMVYLQKENIIDESGMPKERFSAEFPKEGPSILRIQQVVRGDSAAYFCASSPGQAYGYTFGSGTRLTVV.

This clone showed up just once. In DNA, the CDR3 is TGCGCCAGCAGCTTGGACGGCCCGGGGGCAGATACGCAGTATTTT. This gives the protein CASSLDGPGADTQYF. V gene TRBV5-1 combines with J gene TRBJ2-3, with D possibly matching TRBD2 (6 bases). The CDR3 covers 15 residues. CDR1 SGHRS and CDR2 YFSETQ come from the germline V gene. V was pared by 0 bases and J by 4 bases, with 12 bases between.

This clone occurred once. The chain links TRBV29-1 to TRBJ1-3; the D is unclear. CDR1 SQVTM and CDR2 ANQGSEA come from the germline V gene. This CDR3 contains 14 residues. Trimming took 7 bases from V and 4 from J, leaving 17 bases between them. CDR3 sequence: CSATSGSGGNTIYF. The CDR3 DNA reads TGCAGCGCTACCTCGGGTTCGGGGGGAAACACCATATATTTT.